The T cell receptor (beta chain) described here comes from a study of cytomegalovirus exposure and HLA in healthy donors. PCR primers comprised 60 Vbeta and 13 Jbeta primers. Using immunoSEQ multiplex PCR, the repertoire was profiled, and TCRdb retains in-frame clones only, with some absent. Of roughly 100,000 clones in the sample, more than 80% are singletons; the top ten hold about 5.9%. Study-wide results and caveats: A list of around 150 TCR beta chains associated with cytomegalovirus was given. Later analysis suggested links between common viral pathogens and several top significant clusters.

Of note for this clone: Its antigen is undetermined.

With V trimmed by 0 bases and J by 2 bases, 5 bases remained unmatched. From germline, CDR1 is KGHSH and CDR2 LQKENI. The CDR3 length is 17 residues. Specimen: PBMCs. The chain links TRBV18 to TRBJ1-5; TRBD1 matches at 9 bases. This receptor was obtained from a man between 18 and 35 years old in good health and CMV-seronegative. The CDR3 DNA is TGTGCCAGCTCACCACCGGGACAGGGTCAGGGCAATCAGCCCCAGCATTTT. This translates into CASSPPGQGQGNQPQHF.